This T cell receptor beta chain was sequenced in a study of T-cell memory formation after mild COVID-19. This CDR3 has 12 amino acids. Germline V gene lookup returns CDR1 SGHVS and CDR2 FQNEAQ. The V gene end was trimmed by 6 bases and the J gene end by 10 bases; junction bases not matched to a gene: 4. This clonotype was counted between two and nine times. TCRdb ran MiXCR on the 5' RACE reads and lists one entry per CDR3 protein. Seen here are about 340,000 distinct CDR3 sequences, 20% to 25% observed once, and the top ten hold approximately 22%. The sequence came from a man aged 18 to 35 who had mild COVID-19 (a few samples of this study predate the infection). Cell type and time point are not known. The material sequenced was PBMCs or a T cell subset sorted from them (not recorded which). The chain joins TRBV7-8 to TRBJ2-2, with TRBD1 matching 8 bases. The CDR3 bases are TGTGCCAGCAGACCAGGGGGCTTGGAGCTGTTTTTT. It specifies CASRPGGLELFF. Together with reference TRBV7-8 and TRBJ2-2, the CDR3 gives the full variable domain: GAGVSQSPRYKVAKRGQDVALRCDPISGHVSLFWYQQALGQGPEFLTYFQNEAQLDKSGLPSDRFFAERPEGSVSTLKIQRTQQEDSAVYLCASRPGGLELFFGEGSRLTVL.